The T cell receptor beta chain described here comes from a study of cytomegalovirus exposure and HLA in healthy donors. PCR used 60 Vbeta primers and 13 Jbeta primers. Sequencing used immunoSEQ multiplex PCR; TCRdb keeps in-frame clones, though not all of them. The sample has over 120,000 clones, over 70% seen once. Concerning this clone itself: Its antigen is currently unknown.

Germline-derived CDR1 and CDR2 are SGDLS and YYNGEE. CDR3 length: 15 amino acids. Overall study results and limits: Association with HLA alleles at 0.05 false discovery rate was found for 16,951 TCR beta sequences in a later analysis.

The rearrangement joins TRBV9 to TRBJ2-5; a weak D match, TRBD2 (6 bases). The DNA end lines up better with TRBJ2-7; the J call may be wrong. The sequence was collected from a man in his thirties or forties in good health and CMV-seronegative. What was sequenced was PBMCs. The CDR3 region has the DNA TGTGCCAGCAGCCCCGTGGGGGGAGGTCCCTACGAGCAGTACTTC. Encoded protein: CASSPVGGGPYEQYF.